These T cell receptor beta chains were read from a single sample in a study of T cell responses to AZD1222 COVID-19 vaccine. TCRdb's table, derived via immunoSEQ multiplex PCR, lists solely in-frame clones and lacks some. The table lists more than 85,000 clones, roughly 83% of them singletons. The sequencing here drew on peripheral blood, taken 28 days after the second AZD1222 dose. All receptors derive from an adult who received the AZD1222 COVID-19 vaccine. Each CDR3 is given with its conserved first and last residue. The order of the fields is CDR3 protein, V gene, clone size. Expanded clones are given a class, and other clones once, few, many or no size at all.

CASSPNGQLSSPLHF	TRBV18	-
CASSTEVAYEQYF	TRBV28	-
CATSPNGGGVNEQYF	TRBV15	-
CASSFSGKGYNEQFF	TRBV5-8	-
CASSDWGPEQFF	TRBV2	-
CASSLAEYYGYTF	TRBV5-1	-
CASSLQGSSYNEQFF	TRBV9	-
CASRTSGRHVDEQFF	TRBV10-3	-
CASSRTRGGPDTQYF	TRBV7-9	-
CASSLTEGANEKLFF	TRBV7-6	-
CASSLGSLALTSYNEQFF	TRBV5-1	-
CATAGGSVLATNEKLFF	TRBV28	-
CASSLVEGEAFF	TRBV5-1	once
CASSMKPRDGEAFF	TRBV19	-
CASSSALRAPLHF	TRBV6-2/TRBV6-3	-
CASSLTGWDQPQHF	TRBV27	-
CASSRIAGGNTGELFF	TRBV11-2	few
CASSLGTSTDTQYF	TRBV5-1	-
CSVRAGEHTEAFF	TRBV29-1	-
CASSQQGQTNTGELFF	TRBV4-3	-
CASSLRTGDMNTEAFF	TRBV5-1	few
CASSQEVWQIKTDTQYF	TRBV4-1	-
CASSLGVRNQPQHF	TRBV11-2	-
CASSLFRGGREQYF	TRBV6-5	-
CASRLAGGDEQFF	TRBV10-2	-
CASSSYWGDNQPQHF	TRBV7-2	-
CASREIEAFF	TRBV2	-
CASSLTRGGPYEQYF	TRBV7-9	-
CASGLVSDQAYEQYF	TRBV12-5	-